This TCR beta chain was found in a study of beta chain features in type 1 diabetes. The investigators reverse transcribed all of the isolated RNA, so they sequenced expressed TCRB transcripts. Measured with immunoSEQ multiplex PCR; TCRdb has only the in-frame clones, and not every one. The data show about 470,000 clones, with about 30% seen just once and more than 0.055% held by the top ten. The V and J ends lost 5 bases and 2 bases, in that order; junction bases with no gene match: 6. CDR3 length: 16 residues. Per the germline V gene, CDR1 is MNHNS and CDR2 is SASEGT. The V gene is TRBV6-1, the J gene TRBJ2-1; 10 bases agree with TRBD2. The specimen was naive CD4+ T cells from blood. The origin of this receptor is a man younger than 35 in good health. CDR3 region: CASSQVAGGPYNEQFF. CDR3 nucleotides: TGTGCCAGCAGTCAAGTAGCGGGGGGCCCCTACAATGAGCAGTTCTTC.